This T cell receptor (beta chain) was found in a study of blood T cell repertoires in COVID-19. Study background: The origin of the acute and convalescent COVID-19 samples was the United States, Italy and Spain. Nucleic acid was either cDNA or gDNA, and it came from T cells, B-cell-depleted T cells, or PBMCs.

Trimming pared 4 bases from V and 3 bases from J, leaving 19 bases between. Germline V gene sequence: CDR1 SEHNR, CDR2 FQNEAQ (reference sequence). CDR3 length: 17 amino acids. The assay was immunoSEQ multiplex PCR, and TCRdb's table has in-frame clones only and misses some. The sample records 200,000 to 300,000 clones, roughly 84% being singletons. The sequencing input was peripheral blood. V gene TRBV7-9 combines with J gene TRBJ1-3; maybe TRBD1 (5 bases). The clonotype comes from a man in his forties who had recovered from COVID-19. CDR3 nucleotide sequence: TGTGCCAGCAGCTCGCCCCGGTGGGGGAGGCTTGGAAACACCATATATTTT. Protein: CASSSPRWGRLGNTIYF.